Below, 8 T cell receptor beta chains from the same sample are listed, as sequenced in a study of human T cells and chemical hapten exposure. The sample's time point: patch test 3, about 24 weeks after DPC sensitization. Treatment defined: therapeutic diphenylcyclopropenone sensitization with weekly scalp DPC. TCRdb re-derived calls from the RACE reads in MiXCR, one entry per CDR3 protein. The sample consists of about 200,000 distinct CDR3 sequences, around 25% of them appearing once. Source: whole blood, taken in connection with sensitization to the hapten diphenylcyclopropenone (DPC). Receptors were obtained from a woman aged 40 to 55 with alopecia areata. Some clones in this sample may be carry-over from other donors' samples.

The chain joins TRBV3-1 to TRBJ2-7; D remains unclear. The CDR3 spans 13 residues. Germline V gene data show CDR1 as LGHDT and CDR2 as YNNKEL (reference sequence). The ends were cut back, 0 bases at V and 3 bases at J, with 6 bases in the middle. DNA of the CDR3: TGTGCCAGCAGCCAAGACTGGCTCTACGAGCAGTACTTC. This translates into CASSQDWLYEQYF.

This rearrangement joins TRBV9 to TRBJ2-7, with TRBD1 identical over 9 bases. This CDR3 is 15 amino acids long. Germline loops: CDR1 SGDLS, CDR2 YYNGEE. The trim removed 4 bases at V and 3 bases at J, leaving 8 bases unmatched. This CDR3 reads CASSITGGGIYEQYF. In nucleotides, the CDR3 is TGTGCCAGCAGCATTACAGGGGGCGGAATCTACGAGCAGTACTTC.

The V and J genes are TRBV20-1 and TRBJ2-1; 11 positions agree with TRBD2. V gave up 5 bases and J gave up 3 bases; unmatched junction bases: 6. The CDR3 has 15 residues. The germline V gene has CDR1 DFQATT and CDR2 SNEGSKA (reference sequence). CDR3 nucleotides: TGCAGTGCTCCTAAACTAGCGGGAGACTACAATGAGCAGTTCTTC. Encoded protein: CSAPKLAGDYNEQFF.

The chain recombines TRBV9 with TRBJ2-7; 9 bases are a match to TRBD2. Looked up from germline, CDR1 is SGDLS and CDR2 is YYNGEE. Trimming at V came to 6 bases and at J to 2 bases, leaving 12 bases not matched to a gene. CDR3 length: 16 amino acids. Written as DNA, the CDR3 is TGTGCCAGCACCCCAGTCCCAGCGGGAGGACCCTACGAGCAGTACTTC. Translated: CASTPVPAGGPYEQYF.

The CDR3 sequence is CASSLRVGYGYTF. The CDR3 nucleotides are TGTGCCAGCAGCTTAAGGGTTGGCTATGGCTACACCTTC. This chain links TRBV5-8 with TRBJ1-2; D not certain. There are 13 residues in the CDR3. V was cut by 2 bases and J by 4 bases, with 9 bases left in between. The germline V gene encodes CDR1 SGHTS and CDR2 YDEGEE.

This clonotype showed up many times. The chain links TRBV6-5 to TRBJ1-1; D is possibly TRBD1 (5 bases). This CDR3 contains 14 residues. The ends were cut back, 4 bases at V and 4 bases at J, with 13 bases in the middle. Germline V gives CDR1 MNHEY, CDR2 SVGAGI. The CDR3 DNA reads as TGTGCCAGCAGTTGGCAGGGAGGTGGCACTGAAGCTTTCTTT. Its protein is CASSWQGGGTEAFF.

This clonotype has only a few counts. The chain links TRBV9 to TRBJ2-3; D remains ambiguous. Germline CDR1 reads SGDLS; CDR2 reads YYNGEE. V was cut by 0 bases and J by 3 bases, with 11 bases left in between. The CDR3 is 15 amino acids. CDR3: CASSVELDETDTQYF. The CDR3 DNA sequence: TGTGCCAGCAGCGTAGAGCTGGATGAAACAGATACGCAGTATTTT.

This clonotype has just a few counts. The chain joins TRBV28 to TRBJ2-7; D is possibly TRBD1 or TRBD2 (6 bases each). V lost 7 bases and J lost 3, with 22 bases in between. CDR1 and CDR2 (germline): MDHEN, SYDVKM. This CDR3 is built from 16 residues. The chain's CDR3 is CASTTGPGAAYYEQYF. The DNA for the CDR3 is TGTGCCAGCACTACTGGACCGGGGGCTGCCTACTACGAGCAGTACTTC.